This T cell receptor (beta chain) is drawn from a study of shared clonotypes between healthy human individuals. Study conclusions and caveats: An expected dependence of interdonor clonotype sharing on sequencing depth was noted.

The CDR3 loop spans 14 amino acids. V dropped 6 bases and J dropped 3 bases, with 12 bases sitting between them. Germline CDR1 is MNHEY and CDR2 is SMNVEV (reference sequence). Points on this clone: Its antigen is still unknown.

Deep was the level used in running the assay. Profiled with immunoSEQ multiplex PCR; TCRdb holds only in-frame clones, not every one. This table holds approximately 500,000 clones, approximately 78% found once. This sequence was found in a woman between 40 and 50 years old in good health. Some clones in this sample may be carry-over from other donors' samples. Sequences were obtained from PBMCs. The rearrangement joins TRBV27 to TRBJ1-5, with D unclear. CDR3 residues: CASRGPWDNQPQHF. CDR3 in DNA: TGTGCCAGCAGAGGCCCCTGGGACAATCAGCCCCAGCATTTT.